This TCR beta chain was obtained from a study of cytomegalovirus exposure and HLA in healthy donors. Study details: The 120 or so validation repertoires, a later analysis reported, used the same platform as the 666 first-cohort repertoires. General study points: The authors confirmed in vitro that three CMV-associated chains were specific for CMV antigens. It was found in a later analysis that first-cohort TCR clusters tended to co-occur in the 130 or so validation repertoires.

The table came from immunoSEQ multiplex PCR; TCRdb's copy has only in-frame clones and leaves some out. Seen here are under 200,000 clones, about 90% observed once, and the top ten hold about a tenth. Points on this clone: Its antigen is currently unknown.

Sequencing input: PBMCs. The TCR comes from a woman under 30 in good health and CMV-seropositive.

The CDR3 nucleotides read TGCGCCAGCAGCCAAGAAGGGAGCTCCTACAATGAGCAGTTCTTC. Translating it yields CASSQEGSSYNEQFF. This chain connects TRBV4-1 to TRBJ2-1, with TRBD2 as a possible D gene (5 bases). Germline V gives CDR1 MGHRA, CDR2 YSYEKL. V was clipped by 0 bases and J by 0 bases, with 6 bases between them. CDR3 length equals 15 residues.